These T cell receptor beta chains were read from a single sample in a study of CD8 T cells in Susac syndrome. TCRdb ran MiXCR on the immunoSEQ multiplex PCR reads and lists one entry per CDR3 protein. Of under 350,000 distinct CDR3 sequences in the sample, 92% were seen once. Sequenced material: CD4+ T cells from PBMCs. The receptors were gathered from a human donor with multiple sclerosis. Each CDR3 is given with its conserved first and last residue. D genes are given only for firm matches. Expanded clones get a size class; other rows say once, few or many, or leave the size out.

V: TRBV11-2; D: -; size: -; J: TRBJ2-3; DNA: TGTGCCAGCAGTCCCGATTTGCAAGTGGGGCAGTATTTT; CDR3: CASSPDLQVGQYF
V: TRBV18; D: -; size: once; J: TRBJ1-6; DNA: TGTGCCAGCATGAATTCCGCCCGGGGGGACTCGTCCCTCCACTTT; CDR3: CASMNSARGDSSLHF
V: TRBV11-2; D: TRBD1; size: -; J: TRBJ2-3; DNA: TGTGCCAGCAGCCGCCCATCCCTACCCGGGACAGGGTCGAGGGCAGATACGCAGTATTTT; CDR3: CASSRPSLPGTGSRADTQYF
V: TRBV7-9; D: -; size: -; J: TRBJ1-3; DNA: TGTGCCAGCAGCGTGCTGCAGGGAAACACCATATATTTT; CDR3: CASSVLQGNTIYF
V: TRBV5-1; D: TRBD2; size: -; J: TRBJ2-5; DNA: TGCGCCAGCAGAGCCCAACTAGCGGGACAAGAGACCCAGTACTTC; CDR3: CASRAQLAGQETQYF
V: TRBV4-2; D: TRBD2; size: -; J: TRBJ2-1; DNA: TGTGCCAGCAGCCAAGACCATAGCGGGGGGGCCTACAATGAGCAGTTCTTC; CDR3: CASSQDHSGGAYNEQFF
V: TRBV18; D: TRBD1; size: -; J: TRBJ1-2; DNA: TGTGCCAGCTCACCGGGACAGGGTAGCGAAGGCTATGGCTACACCTTC; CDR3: CASSPGQGSEGYGYTF
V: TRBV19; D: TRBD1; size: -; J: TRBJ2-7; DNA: TGTGCCAGTAGTAAAGGTATCGGGACAGGGGACGAGCAGTACTTC; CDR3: CASSKGIGTGDEQYF
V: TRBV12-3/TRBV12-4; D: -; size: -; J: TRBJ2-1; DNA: TGTGCCAGCAGTTTTAGCGGACCCTCCTACAATGAGCAGTTCTTC; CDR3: CASSFSGPSYNEQFF
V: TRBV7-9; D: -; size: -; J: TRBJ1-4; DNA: TGTGCCAGCAGCTTAGAAAGGGTGGGGAGTGAAAAACTGTTTTTT; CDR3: CASSLERVGSEKLFF
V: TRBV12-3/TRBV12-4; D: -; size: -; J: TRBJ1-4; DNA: TGTGCCAGCGGTTTTGGGTTTCCTCGGGGAACAGGTGAAAAACTGTTTTTT; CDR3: CASGFGFPRGTGEKLFF
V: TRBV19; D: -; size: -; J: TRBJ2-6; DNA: TGTGCCAGTACTACGACGTCCCACTCTGGGGCCAACGTCCTGACTTTC; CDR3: CASTTTSHSGANVLTF
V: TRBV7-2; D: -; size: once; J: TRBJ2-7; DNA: TGTGCCAGCAGCCCACGAGGACCCCCTCGGAGCTACGAGCAGTACTTC; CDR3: CASSPRGPPRSYEQYF
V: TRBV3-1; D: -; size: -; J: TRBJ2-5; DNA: TGTGCCAGCAGCCAAGGTTGGGGGCAAGAGACCCAGTACTTC; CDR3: CASSQGWGQETQYF
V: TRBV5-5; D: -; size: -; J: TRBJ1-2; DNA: TGTGCCAGCAGCTCGGGACGGTGGGGAGTAAACTATGGCTACACCTTC; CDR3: CASSSGRWGVNYGYTF
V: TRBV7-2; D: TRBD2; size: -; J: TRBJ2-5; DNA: TGTGCCAGCAGCCACCTCGGGGGGTCCCAAGAGACCCAGTACTTC; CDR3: CASSHLGGSQETQYF